Listed below are T cell receptor beta chains from one sample, sequenced in a study of blood T cell repertoires in COVID-19. Method: immunoSEQ multiplex PCR; TCRdb's copy keeps in-frame clones and lacks some. The data contain approximately 210,000 clones, 85% to 90% of them singletons. The sequenced material came from peripheral blood. The receptor source for this set is a human donor in a cohort sampled during active COVID-19. Both conserved end residues are part of each CDR3. D genes are given only for firm matches. Rows may omit the clone size; those that give it use once, few, many or a size class.

clone_size,j_call,v_call,d_call,cdr3_nt,cdr3_aa
.,TRBJ2-1,TRBV4-1,.,TGCGCCAGCAGCCCTAGGGGGGGGTTTGAGCAGTTCTTC,CASSPRGGFEQFF
.,TRBJ1-4,TRBV3-1/TRBV3-2,.,TGTGCCAGCAGCCGGAGTCAGGGGAGCGGAACTGAAAAACTGTTTTTT,CASSRSQGSGTEKLFF
.,TRBJ1-2,TRBV18,.,TGTGCCAGCTCGGGGGCCTCCGAAGCCTTTAACTATGGCTACACCTTC,CASSGASEAFNYGYTF
.,TRBJ2-2,TRBV2,.,TGTGCCAGCAAGTACGCAGGGGATCTGACCGGGGAGCTGTTTTTT,CASKYAGDLTGELFF
.,TRBJ1-4,TRBV30,TRBD1,TGTGCCTGGAGTATCGGGACAGGGGGACGGAAACTGTTTTTT,CAWSIGTGGRKLFF
once,TRBJ2-7,TRBV28,TRBD1,TGTGCCAGCAGTGGTGGACAGGGGGAAGGCTCCTACGAGCAGTACTTC,CASSGGQGEGSYEQYF
.,TRBJ2-7,TRBV6-2/TRBV6-3,TRBD1,TGTGCCAGCAGCCCGACAGGGGGAATCTACGAGCAGTACTTC,CASSPTGGIYEQYF
few,TRBJ1-4,TRBV3-1/TRBV3-2,TRBD1,TGTGCCAGCAGCCAAGGACAGGGGGCTAATGAAAAACTGTTTTTT,CASSQGQGANEKLFF
.,TRBJ2-2,TRBV5-1,TRBD1,TGCGCCAGCAGCAGGACAGGGACCGGGGAGCTGTTTTTT,CASSRTGTGELFF
.,TRBJ2-1,TRBV7-9,TRBD2,TGTGCCAGCAGCTTAGACGGCGGGAGGGCCCGGGGTGAGCAGTTCTTC,CASSLDGGRARGEQFF
.,TRBJ1-3,TRBV5-1,TRBD1,TGCGCCAGCAGCCTGGAACCCACCGGGACAGGGGCAGGAAACACCATATATTTT,CASSLEPTGTGAGNTIYF
few,TRBJ2-7,TRBV7-9,.,TGTGCCAGCAGCCCAGGGGAGGGCGGGGGCGAGCAGTACTTC,CASSPGEGGGEQYF
once,TRBJ1-1,TRBV2,TRBD1,TGTGCCAGCAGTGGTGCGGGGACAGTGAACACTGAAGCTTTCTTT,CASSGAGTVNTEAFF
.,TRBJ2-2,TRBV15,.,TGTGCCACCGCCGGGACACTAAACACCGGGGAGCTGTTTTTT,CATAGTLNTGELFF
.,TRBJ2-7,TRBV6-6,.,TGTGCCAGCAGTGCCCAGGGCTACGAGCAGTACTTC,CASSAQGYEQYF
.,TRBJ1-3,TRBV7-2,.,TGTGCCAGCGCCAAGGGACAAACTGGAAACACCATATATTTT,CASAKGQTGNTIYF
once,TRBJ1-1,TRBV7-2,TRBD1,TGTGCCAGCAGCTTAGTGCAGGGGGCCCCTGAAGCTTTCTTT,CASSLVQGAPEAFF
.,TRBJ1-6,TRBV10-1,.,TGCGCCAGCAGTGAGCAGGGATTGCGTTCACCCCTCCACTTT,CASSEQGLRSPLHF
.,TRBJ2-2,TRBV19,TRBD2,TGTGCCAGTAGTATTAGCGGGAGGGCCGAGGAGCTGTTTTTT,CASSISGRAEELFF
.,TRBJ2-1,TRBV19,TRBD1,TGTGCCAGTAGTAAACCCGGGACAGGGGGTTACAATGAGCAGTTCTTC,CASSKPGTGGYNEQFF
once,TRBJ1-1,TRBV5-1,.,TGCGCCAGCAGCTTGGCCCCTGGGCGAACTGAAGCTTTCTTT,CASSLAPGRTEAFF
.,TRBJ1-2,TRBV19,TRBD1,TGTGCCAGTAGTACAGTCGGGACAGGGAATCTTAACTATGGCTACACCTTC,CASSTVGTGNLNYGYTF
.,TRBJ1-5,TRBV2,.,TGTGCCAGCAGTGCGTCCAGGGGCAATCAGCCCCAGCATTTT,CASSASRGNQPQHF
.,TRBJ2-5,TRBV5-1,TRBD2,TGCGCCAGCAGCCCCTTGACCGGGGGGGGAGGAGAGACCCAGTACTTC,CASSPLTGGGGETQYF
few,TRBJ2-2,TRBV2,.,TGTGCCAGCAGTGAAGTCACAGTTACCACCGGGGAGCTGTTTTTT,CASSEVTVTTGELFF
.,TRBJ2-1,TRBV2,TRBD2,TGTGCCAGCCTGAGCGGGGGGGCCTGGGGCAATGAGCAGTTCTTC,CASLSGGAWGNEQFF
.,TRBJ2-1,TRBV5-1,TRBD2,TGCGCCAGCAGCTTAGGACTAGCGGGAGGAAAGGGGGTGGGTGAGCAGTTCTTC,CASSLGLAGGKGVGEQFF